These T cell receptor beta chains were read from a single sample in a study of T cell responses to AZD1222 COVID-19 vaccine. Data came from immunoSEQ multiplex PCR; TCRdb stores just in-frame clones and leaves some out. The data contain roughly 150,000 clones, about 90% of them singletons. Sequences were derived from peripheral blood, sampled on day 0 of AZD1222 vaccination. Source of these receptors: an adult in good health. CDR3s include the opening cysteine and the closing phenylalanine or tryptophan. D genes are given only for firm matches. Size is stated for part of the rows, as once, few or many counts, or as a class when the clone is expanded.

abundance: -
j_gene: TRBJ2-1
d_gene: TRBD2
v_gene: TRBV5-1
CDR3aa: CASSLAASGSSHEQFF
CDR3nt: TGCGCCAGCAGCTTGGCGGCTAGCGGGAGTTCCCATGAGCAGTTCTTC

abundance: once
j_gene: TRBJ2-1
d_gene: -
v_gene: TRBV7-2
CDR3aa: CASSFPTNFAGWNNEQFF
CDR3nt: TGTGCCAGCAGCTTCCCTACAAATTTCGCGGGATGGAACAATGAGCAGTTCTTC

abundance: -
j_gene: TRBJ1-5
d_gene: TRBD1
v_gene: TRBV18
CDR3aa: CASSLPLKDRGLVQPQHF
CDR3nt: TGTGCCAGCTCACTCCCCCTTAAAGACAGGGGGCTCGTTCAGCCCCAGCATTTT

abundance: -
j_gene: TRBJ2-7
d_gene: TRBD2
v_gene: TRBV25-1
CDR3aa: CASSPSGSSHEQYF
CDR3nt: TGTGCCAGCAGCCCTAGCGGGAGTTCCCACGAGCAGTACTTC

abundance: -
j_gene: TRBJ1-1
d_gene: -
v_gene: TRBV18
CDR3aa: CASSPPIPTGETFF
CDR3nt: TGTGCCAGCTCACCTCCAATCCCCACGGGGGAAACTTTCTTT

abundance: -
j_gene: TRBJ1-2
d_gene: -
v_gene: TRBV3-1/TRBV3-2
CDR3aa: CASSHPDRIYGYTF
CDR3nt: TGTGCCAGCAGCCACCCCGACAGGATCTATGGCTACACCTTC

abundance: -
j_gene: TRBJ1-2
d_gene: TRBD1
v_gene: TRBV7-2
CDR3aa: CASSLQGAIYGYTF
CDR3nt: TGTGCCAGCAGCTTACAGGGGGCTATCTATGGCTACACCTTC

abundance: -
j_gene: TRBJ2-2
d_gene: -
v_gene: TRBV5-1
CDR3aa: CASSSDRRINTGELFF
CDR3nt: TGCGCCAGCAGCTCGGATCGAAGAATTAACACCGGGGAGCTGTTTTTT

abundance: -
j_gene: TRBJ1-5
d_gene: -
v_gene: TRBV24-1
CDR3aa: CATSLLEGAQPQHF
CDR3nt: TGTGCCACCTCATTACTTGAGGGAGCACAGCCCCAGCATTTT

abundance: -
j_gene: TRBJ2-7
d_gene: -
v_gene: TRBV4-2
CDR3aa: CASSQGSESYGGLRIRGYEQYF
CDR3nt: TGTGCCAGCAGCCAAGGGTCCGAATCTTACGGCGGGTTACGAATACGGGGCTACGAGCAGTACTTC

abundance: -
j_gene: TRBJ2-5
d_gene: TRBD1
v_gene: TRBV7-9
CDR3aa: CASSNRDRSSETQYF
CDR3nt: TGTGCCAGCAGCAACCGGGACAGATCGTCGGAGACCCAGTACTTC

abundance: few
j_gene: TRBJ1-2
d_gene: TRBD1
v_gene: TRBV7-8
CDR3aa: CASSLGTGVDYGYTF
CDR3nt: TGTGCCAGCAGCTTAGGGACAGGGGTAGACTATGGCTACACCTTC

abundance: -
j_gene: TRBJ1-2
d_gene: TRBD1
v_gene: TRBV28
CDR3aa: CASSGQGVPRSGYTF
CDR3nt: TGTGCCAGCAGCGGACAGGGAGTCCCCCGTAGCGGCTACACCTTC

abundance: -
j_gene: TRBJ2-7
d_gene: TRBD2
v_gene: TRBV7-6
CDR3aa: CASSFSGRAGYYEQYF
CDR3nt: TGTGCCAGCAGCTTTAGCGGGAGGGCCGGTTACTACGAGCAGTACTTC

abundance: -
j_gene: TRBJ1-5
d_gene: TRBD1
v_gene: TRBV29-1
CDR3aa: CSVVIGRTGNNQPQHF
CDR3nt: TGCAGCGTTGTAATAGGGAGGACAGGGAATAATCAGCCCCAGCATTTT

abundance: -
j_gene: TRBJ1-5
d_gene: TRBD1
v_gene: TRBV28
CDR3aa: CASSWGQASNQPQHF
CDR3nt: TGTGCCAGCAGTTGGGGACAGGCTAGCAATCAGCCCCAGCATTTT

abundance: -
j_gene: TRBJ1-2
d_gene: TRBD1
v_gene: TRBV4-1
CDR3aa: CASSPGQGINYGYTF
CDR3nt: TGCGCCAGCAGTCCGGGACAGGGGATTAACTATGGCTACACCTTC

abundance: -
j_gene: TRBJ1-5
d_gene: -
v_gene: TRBV27
CDR3aa: CANTGVGGLDQPQHF
CDR3nt: TGTGCCAATACCGGGGTCGGCGGGTTAGATCAGCCCCAGCATTTT

abundance: -
j_gene: TRBJ1-6
d_gene: TRBD1
v_gene: TRBV6-7
CDR3aa: CASSRRRQGAPLHF
CDR3nt: TGTGCCAGCAGTCGCCGACGACAGGGTGCGCCCCTCCACTTT

abundance: -
j_gene: TRBJ2-1
d_gene: TRBD2
v_gene: TRBV4-1
CDR3aa: CASSQPTSGSSYNEQFF
CDR3nt: TGCGCCAGCAGCCAGCCTACTAGCGGAAGCTCCTACAATGAGCAGTTCTTC

abundance: -
j_gene: TRBJ1-5
d_gene: TRBD1
v_gene: TRBV29-1
CDR3aa: CSVGWEGANQPQHF
CDR3nt: TGCAGCGTAGGGTGGGAGGGGGCGAATCAGCCCCAGCATTTT

abundance: -
j_gene: TRBJ2-2
d_gene: TRBD1
v_gene: TRBV19
CDR3aa: CASRRGGGNTGELFF
CDR3nt: TGTGCCAGTAGGCGAGGGGGCGGGAACACCGGGGAGCTGTTTTTT

abundance: -
j_gene: TRBJ1-1
d_gene: -
v_gene: TRBV27
CDR3aa: CASSPWFGDTEAFF
CDR3nt: TGTGCCAGCAGTCCCTGGTTTGGGGACACTGAAGCTTTCTTT

abundance: -
j_gene: TRBJ2-3
d_gene: -
v_gene: TRBV27
CDR3aa: CASSPLAFRGGDTDTQYF
CDR3nt: TGTGCCAGCAGTCCCCTTGCATTCAGGGGTGGGGACACAGATACGCAGTATTTT

abundance: -
j_gene: TRBJ1-1
d_gene: -
v_gene: TRBV28
CDR3aa: CASSFVTDPEAFF
CDR3nt: TGTGCCAGCAGTTTTGTTACAGATCCTGAAGCTTTCTTT

abundance: once
j_gene: TRBJ2-3
d_gene: -
v_gene: TRBV28
CDR3aa: CASSSPAASSTDTQYF
CDR3nt: TGTGCCAGCAGTTCTCCAGCGGCCTCTAGCACAGATACGCAGTATTTT

abundance: -
j_gene: TRBJ2-7
d_gene: TRBD1
v_gene: TRBV14
CDR3aa: CASSPGQGDEQYF
CDR3nt: TGTGCCAGCAGCCCGGGACAGGGGGACGAGCAGTACTTC

abundance: few
j_gene: TRBJ1-2
d_gene: -
v_gene: TRBV6-5
CDR3aa: CASSKQGVGYGYTF
CDR3nt: TGTGCCAGCAGCAAACAGGGTGTAGGCTATGGCTACACCTTC